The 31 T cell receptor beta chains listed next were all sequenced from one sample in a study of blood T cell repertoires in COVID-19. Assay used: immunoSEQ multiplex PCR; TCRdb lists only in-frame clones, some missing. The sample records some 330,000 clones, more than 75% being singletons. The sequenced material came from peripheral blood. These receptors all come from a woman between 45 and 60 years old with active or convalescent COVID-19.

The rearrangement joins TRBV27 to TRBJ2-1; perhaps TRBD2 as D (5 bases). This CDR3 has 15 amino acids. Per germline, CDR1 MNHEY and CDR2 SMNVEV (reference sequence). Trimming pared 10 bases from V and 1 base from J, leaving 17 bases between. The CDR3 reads CATLDLSASYNEQFF. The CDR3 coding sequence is TGTGCCACTTTAGACCTTAGCGCATCCTACAATGAGCAGTTCTTC.

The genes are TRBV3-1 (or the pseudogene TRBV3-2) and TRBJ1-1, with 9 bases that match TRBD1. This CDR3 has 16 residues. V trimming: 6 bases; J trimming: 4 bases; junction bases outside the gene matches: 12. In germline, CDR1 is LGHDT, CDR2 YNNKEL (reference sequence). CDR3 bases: TGTGCCAGCAGTCCCGGGACAGGGTTAGTGTTCACTGAAGCTTTCTTT. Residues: CASSPGTGLVFTEAFF.

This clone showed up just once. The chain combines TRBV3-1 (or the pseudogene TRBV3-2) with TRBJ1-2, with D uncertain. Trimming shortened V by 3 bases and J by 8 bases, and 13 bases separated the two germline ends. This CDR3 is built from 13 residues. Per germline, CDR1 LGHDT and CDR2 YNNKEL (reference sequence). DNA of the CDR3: TGTGCCAGCAGCCACGGAGGAGACCACGGCTACACCTTC. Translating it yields CASSHGGDHGYTF.

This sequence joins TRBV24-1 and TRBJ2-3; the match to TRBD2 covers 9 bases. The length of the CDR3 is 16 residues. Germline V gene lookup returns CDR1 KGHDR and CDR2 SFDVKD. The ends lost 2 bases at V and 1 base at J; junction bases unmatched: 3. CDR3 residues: CATSDSSGKGTDTQYF. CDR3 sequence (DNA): TGTGCCACCAGTGATTCTAGCGGGAAGGGCACAGATACGCAGTATTTT.

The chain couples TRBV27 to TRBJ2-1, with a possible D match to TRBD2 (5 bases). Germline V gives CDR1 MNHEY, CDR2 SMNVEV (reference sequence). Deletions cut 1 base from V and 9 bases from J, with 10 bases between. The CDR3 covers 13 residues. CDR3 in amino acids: CASSLFRGTEQFF. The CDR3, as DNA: TGTGCCAGCAGTTTATTCCGGGGAACTGAGCAGTTCTTC.

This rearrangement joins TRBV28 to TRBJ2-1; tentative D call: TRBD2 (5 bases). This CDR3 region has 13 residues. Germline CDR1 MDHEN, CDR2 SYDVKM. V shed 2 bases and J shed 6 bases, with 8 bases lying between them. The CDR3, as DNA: TGTGCCAGCAGTTTAGGGCTAGCCAATGAGCAGTTCTTC. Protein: CASSLGLANEQFF.

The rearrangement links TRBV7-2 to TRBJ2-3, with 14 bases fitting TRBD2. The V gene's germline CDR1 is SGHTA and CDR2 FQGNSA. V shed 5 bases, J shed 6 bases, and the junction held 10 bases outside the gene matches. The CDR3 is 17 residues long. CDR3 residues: CASSEPPGLAGADTQYF. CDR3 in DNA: TGTGCCAGCAGCGAACCTCCGGGACTAGCGGGAGCCGATACGCAGTATTTT.

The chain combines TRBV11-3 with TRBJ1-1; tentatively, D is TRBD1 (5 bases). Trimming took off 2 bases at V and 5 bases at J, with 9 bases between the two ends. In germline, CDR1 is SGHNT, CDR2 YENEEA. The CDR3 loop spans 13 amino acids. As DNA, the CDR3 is TGTGCCAGCAGCTTAAGGGCAGGGACTGAAGCTTTCTTT. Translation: CASSLRAGTEAFF.

The CDR3 loop reads CAWSLWLQQAKNIQYF. CDR3 DNA: TGTGCCTGGAGCCTGTGGCTCCAACAGGCCAAAAACATTCAGTACTTC. The chain combines TRBV30 with TRBJ2-4; D ambiguous. V lost 3 bases and J lost 1, with 16 bases in between. The CDR3 is 16 amino acids. Germline CDR1 GTSNPN, CDR2 SVGIG (reference sequence).

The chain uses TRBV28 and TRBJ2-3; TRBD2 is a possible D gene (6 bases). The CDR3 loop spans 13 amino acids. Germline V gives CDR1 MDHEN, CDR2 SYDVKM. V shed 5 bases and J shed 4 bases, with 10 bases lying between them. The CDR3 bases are TGTGCCAGCAGTACGGGAGTCCCAGATACGCAGTATTTT. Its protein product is CASSTGVPDTQYF.

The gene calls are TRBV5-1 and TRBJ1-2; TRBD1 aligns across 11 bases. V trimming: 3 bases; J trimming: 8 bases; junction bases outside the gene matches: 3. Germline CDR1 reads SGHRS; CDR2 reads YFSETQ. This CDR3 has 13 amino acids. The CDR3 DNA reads TGCGCCAGCAGCTGGACAGGGGGCGAAGGCTACACCTTC. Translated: CASSWTGGEGYTF.

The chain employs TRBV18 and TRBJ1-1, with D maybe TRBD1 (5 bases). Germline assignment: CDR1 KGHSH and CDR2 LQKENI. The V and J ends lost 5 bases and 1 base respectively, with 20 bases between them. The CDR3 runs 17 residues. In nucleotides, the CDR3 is TGTGCCAGCTCATCAGGAATCCAGGGTTTAGGGAACACTGAAGCTTTCTTT. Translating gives CASSSGIQGLGNTEAFF.

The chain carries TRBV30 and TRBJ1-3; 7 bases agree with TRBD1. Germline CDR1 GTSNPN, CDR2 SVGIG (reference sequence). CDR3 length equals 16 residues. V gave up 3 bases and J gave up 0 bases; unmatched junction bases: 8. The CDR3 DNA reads TGTGCCTGGAGCCCTGGGACAGTGCTCTCTGGAAACACCATATATTTT. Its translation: CAWSPGTVLSGNTIYF.

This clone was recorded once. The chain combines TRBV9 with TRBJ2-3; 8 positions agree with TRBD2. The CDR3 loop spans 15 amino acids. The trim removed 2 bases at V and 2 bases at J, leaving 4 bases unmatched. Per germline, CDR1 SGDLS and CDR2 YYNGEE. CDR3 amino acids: CASSVGGATTDTQYF. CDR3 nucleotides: TGTGCCAGCAGCGTCGGGGGGGCAACCACAGATACGCAGTATTTT.

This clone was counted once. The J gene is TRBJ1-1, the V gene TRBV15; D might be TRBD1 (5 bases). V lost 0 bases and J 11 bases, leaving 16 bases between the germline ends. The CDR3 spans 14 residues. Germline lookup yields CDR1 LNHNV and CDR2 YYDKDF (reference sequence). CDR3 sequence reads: CATSREAVGGAAFF. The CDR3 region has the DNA TGTGCCACCAGCAGAGAGGCGGTAGGAGGGGCGGCTTTCTTT.

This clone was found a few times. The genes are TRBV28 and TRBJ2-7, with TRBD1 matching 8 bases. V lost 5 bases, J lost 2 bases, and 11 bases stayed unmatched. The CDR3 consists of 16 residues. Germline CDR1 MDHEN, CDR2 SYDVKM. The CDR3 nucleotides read TGTGCCAGCAGTGGGGGGTATGAGGGACAGGCCTACGAGCAGTACTTC. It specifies CASSGGYEGQAYEQYF.

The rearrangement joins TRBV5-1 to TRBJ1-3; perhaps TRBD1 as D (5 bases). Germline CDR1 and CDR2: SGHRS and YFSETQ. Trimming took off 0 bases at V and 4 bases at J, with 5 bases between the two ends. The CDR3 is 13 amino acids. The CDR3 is CASSLDRGNTIYF. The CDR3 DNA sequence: TGCGCCAGCAGCTTGGACAGGGGAAACACCATATATTTT.

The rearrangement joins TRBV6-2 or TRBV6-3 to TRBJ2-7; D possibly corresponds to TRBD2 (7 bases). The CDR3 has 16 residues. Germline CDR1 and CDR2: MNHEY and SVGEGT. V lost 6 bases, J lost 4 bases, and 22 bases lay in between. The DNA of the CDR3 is TGTGCCAGCAGCCTCAGACGGGGGGCCGGCGAATACGAGCAGTACTTC. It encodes CASSLRRGAGEYEQYF.

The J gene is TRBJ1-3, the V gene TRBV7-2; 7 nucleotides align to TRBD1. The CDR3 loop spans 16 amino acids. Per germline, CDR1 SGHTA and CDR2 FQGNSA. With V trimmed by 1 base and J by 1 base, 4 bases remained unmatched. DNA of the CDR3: TGTGCCAGCAGCTTAGGGGGGACAGTTTCTGGAAACACCATATATTTT. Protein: CASSLGGTVSGNTIYF. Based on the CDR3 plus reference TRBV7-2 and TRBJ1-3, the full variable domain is GAGVSQSPSNKVTEKGKDVELRCDPISGHTALYWYRQSLGQGLEFLIYFQGNSAPDKSGLPSDRFSAERTGGSVSTLTIQRTQQEDSAVYLCASSLGGTVSGNTIYFGEGSWLTVV.

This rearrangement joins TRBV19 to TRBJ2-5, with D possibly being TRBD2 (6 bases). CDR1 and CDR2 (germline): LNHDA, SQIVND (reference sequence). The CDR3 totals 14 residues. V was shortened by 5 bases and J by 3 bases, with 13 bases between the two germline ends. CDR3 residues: CASSRGDRKETQYF. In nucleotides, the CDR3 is TGTGCCAGTAGTCGCGGGGATCGAAAAGAGACCCAGTACTTC.

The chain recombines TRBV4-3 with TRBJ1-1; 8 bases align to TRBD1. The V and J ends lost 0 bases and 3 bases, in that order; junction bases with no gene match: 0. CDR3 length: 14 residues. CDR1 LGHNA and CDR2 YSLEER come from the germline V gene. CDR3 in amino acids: CASSQEQGDTEAFF. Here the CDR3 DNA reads TGCGCCAGCAGCCAAGAACAGGGGGACACTGAAGCTTTCTTT.

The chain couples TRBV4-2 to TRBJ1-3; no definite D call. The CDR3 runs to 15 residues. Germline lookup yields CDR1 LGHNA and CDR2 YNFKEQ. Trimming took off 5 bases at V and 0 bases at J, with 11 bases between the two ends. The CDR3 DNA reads TGTGCCAGCAGCGCCCGGGATGCCTCTGGAAACACCATATATTTT. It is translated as CASSARDASGNTIYF.

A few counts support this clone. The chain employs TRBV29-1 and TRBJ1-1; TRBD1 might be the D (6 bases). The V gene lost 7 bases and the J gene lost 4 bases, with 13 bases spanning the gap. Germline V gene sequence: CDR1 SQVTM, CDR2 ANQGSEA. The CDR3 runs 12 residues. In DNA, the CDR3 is TGCAGCGCTACGAGGGGGTCCACTGAAGCTTTCTTT. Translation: CSATRGSTEAFF.

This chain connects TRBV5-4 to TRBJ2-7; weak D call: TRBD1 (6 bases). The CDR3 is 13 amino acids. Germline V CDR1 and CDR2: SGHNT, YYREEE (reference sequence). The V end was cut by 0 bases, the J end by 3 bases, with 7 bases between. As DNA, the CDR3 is TGTGCCAGCAGCTTGGAAGGGGGCTACGAGCAGTACTTC. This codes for CASSLEGGYEQYF.

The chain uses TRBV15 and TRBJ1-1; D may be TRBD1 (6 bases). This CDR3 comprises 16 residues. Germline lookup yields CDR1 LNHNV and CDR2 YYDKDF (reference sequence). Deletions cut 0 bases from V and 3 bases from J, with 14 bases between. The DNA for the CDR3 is TGTGCCACCAGCAGAGATCCGACAGGAAGCGACACTGAAGCTTTCTTT. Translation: CATSRDPTGSDTEAFF.

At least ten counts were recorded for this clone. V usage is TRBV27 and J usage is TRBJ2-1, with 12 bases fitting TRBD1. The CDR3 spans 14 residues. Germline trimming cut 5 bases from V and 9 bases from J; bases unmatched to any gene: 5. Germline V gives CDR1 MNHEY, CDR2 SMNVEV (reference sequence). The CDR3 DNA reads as TGTGCCAGCAGTATAGGGACAGGGGGCATTGAGCAGTTCTTC. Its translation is CASSIGTGGIEQFF.

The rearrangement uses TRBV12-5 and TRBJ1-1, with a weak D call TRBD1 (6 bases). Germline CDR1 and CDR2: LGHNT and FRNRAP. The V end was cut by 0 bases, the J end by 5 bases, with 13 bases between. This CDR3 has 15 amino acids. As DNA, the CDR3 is TGTGCTAGTGGTTTGGTACAGGGTGGGGAAACTGAAGCTTTCTTT. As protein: CASGLVQGGETEAFF.

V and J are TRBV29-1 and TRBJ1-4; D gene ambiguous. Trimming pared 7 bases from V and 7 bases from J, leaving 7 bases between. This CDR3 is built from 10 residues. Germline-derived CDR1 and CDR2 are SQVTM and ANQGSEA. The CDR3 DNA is TGCAGCGCCGGTGGTGAAAAACTGTTTTTT. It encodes CSAGGEKLFF. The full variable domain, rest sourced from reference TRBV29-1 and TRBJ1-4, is SAVISQKPSRDICQRGTSLTIQCQVDSQVTMMFWYRQQPGQSLTLIATANQGSEATYESGFVIDKFPISRPNLTFSTLTVSNMSPEDSSIYLCSAGGEKLFFGSGTQLSVL.

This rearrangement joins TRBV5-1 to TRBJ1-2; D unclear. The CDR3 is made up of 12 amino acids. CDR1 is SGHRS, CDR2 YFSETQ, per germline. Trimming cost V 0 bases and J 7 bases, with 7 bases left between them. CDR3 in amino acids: CASSLGQAGYTF. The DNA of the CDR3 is TGCGCCAGCAGCTTGGGCCAGGCTGGCTACACCTTC.

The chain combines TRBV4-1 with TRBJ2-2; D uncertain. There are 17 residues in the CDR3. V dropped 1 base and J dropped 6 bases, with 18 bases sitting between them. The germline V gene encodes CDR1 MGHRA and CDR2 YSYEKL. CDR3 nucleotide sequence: TGCGCCAGCAGCCAAGTCGAAGTACATCAGGCATCCGGGGAGCTGTTTTTT. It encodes CASSQVEVHQASGELFF.

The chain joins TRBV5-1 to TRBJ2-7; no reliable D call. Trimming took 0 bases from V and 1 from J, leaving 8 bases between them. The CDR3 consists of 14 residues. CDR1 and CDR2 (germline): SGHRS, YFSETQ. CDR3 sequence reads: CASSLDHRSYEQYF. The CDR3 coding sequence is TGCGCCAGCAGCTTGGATCACAGATCCTACGAGCAGTACTTC.